One and the same sample provided the 30 T cell receptor beta chains below, sequenced in a study of blood T cell repertoires in COVID-19. This table comes from immunoSEQ multiplex PCR, and its TCRdb copy is limited to in-frame clones, with some not included. The table has 270,000 or so clones, 86% seen once. Sequencing was performed on peripheral blood. The receptor set was obtained from a woman aged 25 to 39 with active or convalescent COVID-19.

This sequence joins TRBV11-2 and TRBJ1-6; TRBD1 matches 7 bases. The V segment lost 3 bases and the J segment 0 bases; nucleotides outside the gene matches: 5. The V gene's germline CDR1 is SGHAT and CDR2 FQNNGV. The CDR3 totals 17 residues. The CDR3 nucleotides are TGTGCCAGCAGCTTCACAGGGGTTGGCTCCTATAATTCACCCCTCCACTTT. Translated, it gives CASSFTGVGSYNSPLHF.

The rearrangement joins TRBV19 to TRBJ1-2, with 8 bases identical to TRBD1. Germline loops: CDR1 LNHDA, CDR2 SQIVND (reference sequence). V was pared by 7 bases and J by 0 bases, with 7 bases of the junction left unmatched. The CDR3 is 15 residues long. CDR3 in DNA: TGTGCCAGTACCCCCTTGACAGGGGCTAACTATGGCTACACCTTC. Translation: CASTPLTGANYGYTF.

The chain joins TRBV5-4 to TRBJ1-4; no definite D call. Germline CDR1 is SGHNT and CDR2 is YYREEE (reference sequence). V was shortened by 4 bases and J by 0 bases, with 10 bases between the two germline ends. The CDR3 contains 15 residues. The CDR3 here is CASSETAATNEKLFF. The CDR3 DNA reads as TGTGCCAGCAGCGAGACGGCGGCAACTAATGAAAAACTGTTTTTT.

The gene calls are TRBV5-4 and TRBJ2-3, with 8 bases identical to TRBD1. This CDR3 spans 13 amino acids. Germline V gives CDR1 SGHNT, CDR2 YYREEE (reference sequence). Losses at the gene ends were 5 bases for V and 5 bases for J; bases not matched to a gene: 4. CDR3 nucleotides: TGTGCCAGCAGAGACAGGGGTGGAGATACGCAGTATTTT. The encoded protein is CASRDRGGDTQYF.

The rearrangement uses TRBV7-2 and TRBJ1-3, with D maybe TRBD1 (5 bases). Trimming shortened V by 1 base and J by 0 bases, and 7 bases separated the two germline ends. CDR1 is SGHTA, CDR2 FQGNSA, per germline. CDR3 length: 15 amino acids. CDR3 nucleotide sequence: TGTGCCAGCAGCTTAGGGGGCCCCTCTGGAAACACCATATATTTT. Its protein product is CASSLGGPSGNTIYF.

A note on this clone: The sample carries other DNA sequences with the same CDR3. This chain joins TRBV5-6 and TRBJ2-7; 7 positions match TRBD1. The CDR3 sequence is 14 residues long. Germline CDR1 SGHDT, CDR2 YYEEEE. Germline trimming cut 5 bases from V and 4 bases from J; bases unmatched to any gene: 9. CDR3 protein: CASSLGGASYEQYF. CDR3 nucleotides: TGTGCCAGCAGTCTAGGGGGCGCGTCTTACGAGCAGTACTTC.

The chain links TRBV9 to TRBJ1-1; TRBD1 might be the D (6 bases). The germline gives CDR1 SGDLS, CDR2 YYNGEE. V was shortened by 4 bases and J by 1 base, with 11 bases between the two germline ends. The CDR3 length is 14 residues. The CDR3: CASSPGVTNTEAFF. In DNA, the CDR3 is TGTGCCAGCAGCCCAGGGGTAACGAACACTGAAGCTTTCTTT.

The rearrangement uses TRBV18 and TRBJ1-1; maybe TRBD1 (6 bases). Per the germline V gene, CDR1 is KGHSH and CDR2 is LQKENI. This CDR3 contains 14 residues. Trimming removed 2 bases from V and 4 bases from J, with 11 bases in between. The CDR3 protein is CASSPAQGITEAFF. The CDR3 DNA is TGTGCCAGCTCACCAGCACAGGGCATCACTGAAGCTTTCTTT.

Concerning this clone itself: Additional DNA sequences in this sample encode the identical CDR3. The chain combines TRBV18 with TRBJ2-5; unclear D gene. The V gene lost 3 bases and the J gene lost 4 bases, with 3 bases spanning the gap. This CDR3 is 11 amino acids long. Germline V gives CDR1 KGHSH, CDR2 LQKENI. The CDR3 coding sequence is TGTGCCAGCTCACCCGGAGAGACCCAGTACTTC. It codes for CASSPGETQYF. Full variable domain (outside the CDR3, taken from reference TRBV18 and TRBJ2-5): NAGVMQNPRHLVRRRGQEARLRCSPMKGHSHVYWYRQLPEEGLKFMVYLQKENIIDESGMPKERFSAEFPKEGPSILRIQQVVRGDSAAYFCASSPGETQYFGPGTRLLVL.

In its sample, this clone was seen once. The chain is built from TRBV4-1 and TRBJ2-1, with TRBD2 matching over 11 bases. This CDR3 has 15 residues. CDR1 and CDR2 (germline): MGHRA, YSYEKL. Losses at the gene ends were 0 bases for V and 8 bases for J; bases not matched to a gene: 3. The CDR3 protein is CASSQDSGGAYEQFF. The CDR3 nucleotides read TGCGCCAGCAGCCAAGATAGCGGGGGGGCCTATGAGCAGTTCTTC.

Only a few counts were recorded for this clone. This chain connects TRBV5-4 to TRBJ2-7; tentative D call: TRBD2 (6 bases). CDR1 and CDR2 (germline): SGHNT, YYREEE (reference sequence). Trimming left V 3 bases short and J 3 bases short, with 13 bases between. This CDR3 has 14 amino acids. CDR3 DNA: TGTGCCAGCAGCTGGGGCGGGGTTTTCTACGAGCAGTACTTC. Translating gives CASSWGGVFYEQYF.

This clone was detected only once. The gene calls are TRBV6-5 and TRBJ1-1, with TRBD1 as a possible D gene (6 bases). CDR1 is MNHEY, CDR2 SVGAGI, per germline. The CDR3 extends over 14 amino acids. V shed 6 bases and J shed 5 bases, with 16 bases lying between them. DNA of the CDR3: TGTGCCAGCAGACCACCAGGGGAGGGGACTGAAGCTTTCTTT. Its protein product is CASRPPGEGTEAFF.

CDR3 region: CAWSVGQGGSPLHF. As DNA, the CDR3 is TGTGCCTGGAGTGTAGGCCAGGGCGGATCACCCCTCCACTTT. The chain is built from TRBV30 and TRBJ1-6; D possibly corresponds to TRBD1 (5 bases). Germline lookup yields CDR1 GTSNPN and CDR2 SVGIG (reference sequence). The length of the CDR3 is 14 residues. V was clipped by 0 bases and J by 10 bases, with 13 bases between them. Based on the CDR3 plus reference TRBV30 and TRBJ1-6, the full variable domain is SQTIHQWPATLVQPVGSPLSLECTVEGTSNPNLYWYRQAAGRGLQLLFYSVGIGQISSEVPQNLSASRPQDRQFILSSKKLLLSDSGFYLCAWSVGQGGSPLHFGNGTRLTVT.

J is TRBJ1-2 and V is TRBV2; D gene uncertain. The germline V gene has CDR1 SNHLY and CDR2 FYNNEI. This CDR3 contains 15 residues. V lost 2 bases and J lost 7, with 17 bases in between. The CDR3 protein is CASSEIAGSAGGYTF. The CDR3 coding sequence is TGTGCCAGCAGTGAAATCGCGGGGTCTGCGGGTGGCTACACCTTC.

This rearrangement joins TRBV9 to TRBJ1-1; D may be TRBD1 (6 bases). The germline V gene encodes CDR1 SGDLS and CDR2 YYNGEE. The germline V and J ends were trimmed by 2 bases and 3 bases, with 11 bases remaining between them. This CDR3 comprises 14 residues. The CDR3 DNA sequence: TGTGCCAGCAGCGTCCGAGGGGGGGACACTGAAGCTTTCTTT. Translating it yields CASSVRGGDTEAFF.

This clone showed up just once. The chain has TRBV12-3 or TRBV12-4 and TRBJ2-1, with TRBD2 identical over 7 bases. This CDR3 has 12 amino acids. J lost 10 bases, V lost 4 bases, and 4 bases had no gene match. CDR3 coding DNA: TGTGCCAGCAGTTCACTAGCGAGAGAGCAGTTCTTC. The encoded protein is CASSSLAREQFF.

The rearrangement joins TRBV7-3 to TRBJ2-3; TRBD1 matches at 9 bases. CDR1 SGHTA and CDR2 FQGTGA come from the germline V gene. V gave up 5 bases and J gave up 3 bases; unmatched junction bases: 6. The CDR3 totals 15 residues. CDR3 sequence: CASSPQGAWTDTQYF. In DNA form, the CDR3 reads TGTGCCAGCAGCCCACAGGGGGCCTGGACAGATACGCAGTATTTT.

The V gene is TRBV7-2, the J gene TRBJ2-5; D possibly corresponds to TRBD1 (6 bases). Germline V gene sequence: CDR1 SGHTA, CDR2 FQGNSA. The CDR3 has 14 amino acids. V lost 2 bases, J lost 4 bases, and 11 bases lay in between. The CDR3 coding sequence is TGTGCCAGCAGCTTAAATGGGGGCGGAGAGACCCAGTACTTC. It is translated as CASSLNGGGETQYF.

This chain joins TRBV24-1 and TRBJ2-7; TRBD1 matches at 8 bases. The CDR3 contains 14 residues. Germline V CDR1 and CDR2: KGHDR, SFDVKD. The V and J ends lost 4 bases and 4 bases, in that order; junction bases with no gene match: 5. The CDR3 bases are TGTGCCACCAGTGACAGGGGGCGAGAGTACGAGCAGTACTTC. Protein: CATSDRGREYEQYF.

The chain combines TRBV19 with TRBJ1-2, with a weak D call TRBD1 (5 bases). Trimming took off 3 bases at V and 8 bases at J, with 7 bases between the two ends. The CDR3 has 11 residues. Germline CDR1 reads LNHDA; CDR2 reads SQIVND (reference sequence). The CDR3: CASSIQGGYTF. The CDR3, as DNA: TGTGCCAGTAGTATCCAGGGAGGCTACACCTTC. Full variable domain (missing parts from reference TRBV19 and TRBJ1-2): DGGITQSPKYLFRKEGQNVTLSCEQNLNHDAMYWYRQDPGQGLRLIYYSQIVNDFQKGDIAEGYSVSREKKESFPLTVTSAQKNPTAFYLCASSIQGGYTFGSGTRLTVV.

V and J are TRBV5-1 and TRBJ1-1; D is undetermined. Trimming took 0 bases from V and 1 from J, leaving 10 bases between them. The CDR3 runs 15 residues. Germline V gene data show CDR1 as SGHRS and CDR2 as YFSETQ. CDR3 amino acids: CASSLVGPANTEAFF. Written as DNA, the CDR3 is TGCGCCAGCAGCTTGGTTGGGCCGGCGAACACTGAAGCTTTCTTT.

This rearrangement joins TRBV5-1 to TRBJ2-5; 7 positions match TRBD2. CDR3 size: 16 residues. Per germline, CDR1 SGHRS and CDR2 YFSETQ. The V and J ends lost 2 bases and 5 bases, in that order; junction bases with no gene match: 12. The CDR3 sequence: CASSFTSGAGRETQYF. The CDR3 DNA reads as TGCGCCAGCAGCTTTACGAGCGGGGCCGGCCGGGAGACCCAGTACTTC. The full variable domain, rest sourced from reference TRBV5-1 and TRBJ2-5, is KAGVTQTPRYLIKTRGQQVTLSCSPISGHRSVSWYQQTPGQGLQFLFEYFSETQRNKGNFPGRFSGRQFSNSRSEMNVSTLELGDSALYLCASSFTSGAGRETQYFGPGTRLLVL.

This clone was counted between two and nine times. The identical CDR3 is also encoded by other nucleotide sequences in the sample. The J gene is TRBJ2-1, the V gene TRBV6-6; tentative D call: TRBD1 (6 bases). CDR1 is MNHNY and CDR2 is SVGAGI in the germline V gene (reference sequence). The V and J ends lost 0 bases and 5 bases respectively, with 8 bases between them. The CDR3 has 14 residues. CDR3 in amino acids: CASSYSTGNNEQFF. The CDR3 coding sequence is TGTGCCAGCAGTTACTCCACAGGGAACAATGAGCAGTTCTTC.

The chain couples TRBV24-1 to TRBJ1-2; no clear D gene. This CDR3 is 12 amino acids long. Germline V gene data show CDR1 as KGHDR and CDR2 as SFDVKD. Trimming shortened V by 1 base and J by 5 bases, and 4 bases separated the two germline ends. The CDR3 DNA sequence: TGTGCCACCAGTGATTTACGGTATGGCTACACCTTC. Its protein product is CATSDLRYGYTF.

This clone is a singleton in its sample. The chain has TRBV19 and TRBJ1-4; a weak D match, TRBD1 (5 bases). V lost 4 bases and J 1 base, leaving 10 bases between the germline ends. CDR1 LNHDA and CDR2 SQIVND come from the germline V gene (reference sequence). The CDR3 contains 15 residues. The CDR3 coding sequence is TGTGCCAGTAGTACACTTCAGGGAACTAATGAAAAACTGTTTTTT. Translating it yields CASSTLQGTNEKLFF.

V gene TRBV14 combines with J gene TRBJ2-7; 8 positions match TRBD2. Germline lookup yields CDR1 SGHDN and CDR2 FVKESK. The CDR3 is 16 residues long. With V trimmed by 3 bases and J by 4 bases, 11 bases remained unmatched. The CDR3 spells CASSQVILAEKYEQYF. The DNA for the CDR3 is TGTGCCAGCAGCCAGGTGATACTAGCGGAGAAGTACGAGCAGTACTTC.

The V and J genes are TRBV7-8 and TRBJ2-5; 12 nucleotides line up with TRBD2. With 5 bases clipped from V and 4 bases from J, the junction kept 11 bases outside the gene matches. The CDR3 spans 17 residues. CDR1 is SGHVS, CDR2 FQNEAQ, per germline. CDR3 region: CASSRGLLAGGLETQYF. The CDR3 DNA follows: TGTGCCAGCAGCCGAGGCCTTCTAGCGGGGGGGCTAGAGACCCAGTACTTC.

This clone has a single count. The chain combines TRBV7-9 with TRBJ1-2, with a tentative D call TRBD1 (5 bases). CDR1 and CDR2 from the germline V gene are SEHNR and FQNEAQ (reference sequence). Between the trimmed V and J ends, which lost 5 bases and 3 bases, there was a span of 16 bases. The CDR3 is 15 residues long. The CDR3 DNA sequence: TGTGCCAGCAGCCAAAGGGCAGGGCAGCACTATGGCTACACCTTC. Its protein is CASSQRAGQHYGYTF.

The chain employs TRBV28 and TRBJ1-2, with D hard to call. Trimming removed 2 bases at V and 2 bases at J, with 9 bases between. Germline V gives CDR1 MDHEN, CDR2 SYDVKM. The CDR3 is made up of 14 amino acids. The CDR3 region has the DNA TGTGCCAGCAGTTTAGGTGCCGGGAACTATGGCTACACCTTC. Its protein is CASSLGAGNYGYTF.

The genes are TRBV7-2 and TRBJ1-3; TRBD1 is a possible D gene (5 bases). Germline CDR1 SGHTA, CDR2 FQGNSA. Trimming stripped 5 bases from V and 0 bases from J, with 11 bases between. This CDR3 spans 15 amino acids. The CDR3 nucleotides are TGTGCCAGCAGCCGGACAATGGACTCTGGAAACACCATATATTTT. Encoded protein: CASSRTMDSGNTIYF. Drawing the rest from reference TRBV7-2 and TRBJ1-3, the complete variable domain is GAGVSQSPSNKVTEKGKDVELRCDPISGHTALYWYRQSLGQGLEFLIYFQGNSAPDKSGLPSDRFSAERTGGSVSTLTIQRTQQEDSAVYLCASSRTMDSGNTIYFGEGSWLTVV.